These 11 T cell receptor beta chains share one sample of origin, sequenced in a study of blood T cell repertoires in COVID-19. Clones were sequenced by immunoSEQ multiplex PCR, and TCRdb holds only the in-frame ones, with some missing. The table shows more than 200,000 clones, with approximately 90% occurring only once. The sequenced material came from peripheral blood. The receptors shown here come from a man aged 65 to 85 with acute or convalescent COVID-19.

This clone appeared a single time. The J gene is TRBJ2-3, the V gene TRBV18; 7 nucleotides line up with TRBD2. CDR1 KGHSH and CDR2 LQKENI come from the germline V gene. This CDR3 spans 16 amino acids. V trimming: 6 bases; J trimming: 4 bases; junction bases outside the gene matches: 13. CDR3: CASSKGSGNPADTQYF. CDR3 DNA sequence: TGTGCCAGCTCTAAGGGCAGCGGGAACCCGGCAGATACGCAGTATTTT.

This chain connects TRBV6-6 to TRBJ2-3; 8 bases are a match to TRBD1. Unmatched junction bases numbered 14, after V lost 8 bases and J lost 7 bases. The germline gives CDR1 MNHNY, CDR2 SVGAGI (reference sequence). This CDR3 is 15 amino acids long. In nucleotides, the CDR3 is TGTGCCAGCTCACAGCCAGGGACAGGAAAATATACGCAGTATTTT. Amino acids: CASSQPGTGKYTQYF.

Ten or more counts support this clone. The gene calls are TRBV6-6 and TRBJ1-1; D may be TRBD1 (6 bases). This CDR3 contains 15 residues. Germline CDR1 and CDR2: MNHNY and SVGAGI (reference sequence). V was shortened by 5 bases and J by 1 base, with 14 bases between the two germline ends. The chain's CDR3 is CASSIEPTGNTEAFF. CDR3 nucleotides: TGTGCCAGCAGTATCGAACCGACAGGGAACACTGAAGCTTTCTTT.

The rearrangement links TRBV6-6 to TRBJ2-7; 7 nucleotides agree with TRBD1. Losses at the gene ends were 5 bases for V and 4 bases for J; bases not matched to a gene: 11. Germline CDR1 reads MNHNY; CDR2 reads SVGAGI (reference sequence). The CDR3 spans 15 residues. Here the CDR3 DNA reads TGTGCCAGCAGTCAAGGACAGGCCGGACTTTACGAGCAGTACTTC. Amino acids: CASSQGQAGLYEQYF.

V usage is TRBV11-2 and J usage is TRBJ2-7; TRBD2 might be the D (6 bases). The CDR3 runs to 14 residues. V was shortened by 6 bases and J by 0 bases, with 12 bases between the two germline ends. Germline V CDR1 and CDR2: SGHAT, FQNNGV. CDR3 protein: CASSRDSNSYEQYF. In nucleotides, the CDR3 is TGTGCCAGCAGTCGGGACTCCAACTCCTACGAGCAGTACTTC.

Concerning this clone itself: Distinct nucleotide sequences in the sample also encode this CDR3. The chain uses TRBV19 and TRBJ2-1; 10 bases map to TRBD2. Trimming removed 5 bases from V and 4 bases from J; junction bases left unmatched: 5. CDR3 length: 15 residues. The germline CDR1 and CDR2 sequences are LNHDA and SQIVND (reference sequence). The DNA of the CDR3 is TGTGCCAGTAGTCTTAGCGGGAGGTCATACAATGAGCAGTTCTTC. Translated: CASSLSGRSYNEQFF.

V gene TRBV3-1 (or the pseudogene TRBV3-2) combines with J gene TRBJ1-4; D may be TRBD1 (5 bases). Looked up from germline, CDR1 is LGHDT and CDR2 is YNNKEL (reference sequence). The CDR3 contains 14 residues. The V end was cut by 3 bases, the J end by 3 bases, with 8 bases between. The DNA for the CDR3 is TGTGCCAGCAGCCACCGGGACTCTAATGAAAAACTGTTTTTT. Its translation is CASSHRDSNEKLFF.

As DNA, the CDR3 is TGTGCCAGCAGTCCCGGGACAGGGACCTACAATGAGCAGTTCTTC. Amino acids: CASSPGTGTYNEQFF. This rearrangement joins TRBV3-1 (or the pseudogene TRBV3-2) to TRBJ2-1; 9 bases map to TRBD1. The CDR3 runs 15 residues. V shed 6 bases, J shed 2 bases, and the junction held 5 bases outside the gene matches. Germline values: CDR1 LGHDT, CDR2 YNNKEL (reference sequence).

This chain joins TRBV18 and TRBJ2-3, with TRBD1 as a possible D gene (6 bases). This CDR3 region has 13 residues. Trimming pared 2 bases from V and 9 bases from J, leaving 12 bases between. Germline V gene sequence: CDR1 KGHSH, CDR2 LQKENI. CDR3 sequence reads: CASSPELGATQYF. CDR3 coding DNA: TGTGCCAGCTCACCAGAACTGGGGGCGACGCAGTATTTT.

This clone was found once. The V gene is TRBV5-1, the J gene TRBJ2-5; tentative D call: TRBD1 (5 bases). CDR1 and CDR2 from the germline V gene are SGHRS and YFSETQ. The CDR3 covers 16 residues. V dropped 4 bases and J dropped 5 bases, with 21 bases sitting between them. The CDR3: CASSPTPTAPGETQYF. The CDR3 coding sequence is TGCGCCAGCAGCCCAACCCCGACAGCGCCTGGGGAGACCCAGTACTTC.

The V call is TRBV18, the J call TRBJ1-5; D remains ambiguous. Germline V gives CDR1 KGHSH, CDR2 LQKENI. Deletions cut 3 bases from V and 1 base from J, with 4 bases between. This CDR3 is built from 13 residues. This CDR3 reads CASSPLSNQPQHF. CDR3 nucleotides: TGTGCCAGCTCACCCCTCAGCAATCAGCCCCAGCATTTT.